Listed here are 26 T cell receptor beta chains from one sample, sequenced in a study of PD-1 blockade in classical Hodgkin lymphoma. The assay was immunoSEQ multiplex PCR, and TCRdb's table has in-frame clones only and misses some. The sample carries around 40,000 clones, around 80% recorded once. The time point was: cycle 4 day 1 (C4D1), after 5 to 7 weeks of nivolumab. Relapse after autologous stem cell transplantation occurred in every patient, and brentuximab vedotin exposure varied. Sample: peripheral blood mononuclear cells (PBMCs), taken before the fourth cycle of nivolumab. The receptor set was obtained from a human donor with classical Hodgkin lymphoma.

The chain has TRBV7-9 and TRBJ1-1; 7 nucleotides align to TRBD1. The CDR3 totals 18 residues. The ends lost 1 base at V and 2 bases at J; junction bases unmatched: 13. Germline V gives CDR1 SEHNR, CDR2 FQNEAQ (reference sequence). The CDR3: CASSLGLGDSRPNTEAFF. The CDR3, as DNA: TGTGCCAGCAGCTTAGGTTTGGGGGACAGTCGACCAAACACTGAAGCTTTCTTT.

The chain employs TRBV29-1 and TRBJ2-7; 13 nucleotides line up with TRBD2. This CDR3 region has 14 residues. J gave up 5 bases and V 6 bases, and 7 bases lay outside the gene matches. In germline, CDR1 is SQVTM, CDR2 ANQGSEA. The CDR3 here is CSVVWTSGGHEQYF. The DNA for the CDR3 is TGCAGCGTGGTCTGGACTAGCGGGGGCCACGAGCAGTACTTC.

This sequence joins TRBV15 and TRBJ1-3; D gene uncertain. The CDR3 runs to 13 residues. Between the trimmed V and J ends, which lost 3 bases and 0 bases, there was a span of 3 bases. CDR1 LNHNV and CDR2 YYDKDF come from the germline V gene (reference sequence). As DNA, the CDR3 is TGTGCCACCAGCAGGGACTCTGGAAACACCATATATTTT. It is translated as CATSRDSGNTIYF.

Comment on this clone: Mismatch with germline at one junction end may stem from a read error. The chain joins TRBV5-6 to TRBJ1-2; possible D gene TRBD1, 5 bases. The CDR3 has 16 amino acids. Germline V gives CDR1 SGHDT, CDR2 YYEEEE. For the CDR3, the DNA is TGTGCCAGCAGGTTGGAGCCAGGGATTGGGGTCTATGGCTACACCTTC. Its protein is CASRLEPGIGVYGYTF.

This chain uses TRBV6-1 with TRBJ1-2, with a possible D match to TRBD1 (5 bases). The CDR3 sequence is 12 residues long. The germline CDR1 and CDR2 sequences are MNHNS and SASEGT. Trimming took 11 bases from V and 4 from J, leaving 14 bases between them. CDR3 protein: CAATAGGYGYTF. CDR3 nucleotide sequence: TGTGCCGCCACGGCGGGGGGCTATGGCTACACCTTC.

The chain combines TRBV11-2 with TRBJ2-7, with D uncertain. V was clipped by 5 bases and J by 2 bases, with 13 bases between them. The CDR3 length is 14 residues. From germline, CDR1 is SGHAT and CDR2 FQNNGV. The CDR3 coding sequence is TGTGCCAGCAGCCCACTCGGAGCCGCCTACGAGCAGTACTTC. Translation gives CASSPLGAAYEQYF.

The rearrangement links TRBV5-4 to TRBJ2-2, with unresolved D. Deletions cut 0 bases from V and 0 bases from J, with 6 bases between. The CDR3 covers 15 residues. Germline V gene data show CDR1 as SGHNT and CDR2 as YYREEE (reference sequence). The CDR3 reads CASSLGFANTGELFF. The CDR3 DNA reads as TGTGCCAGCAGCTTGGGATTCGCGAACACCGGGGAGCTGTTTTTT.

This chain links TRBV27 with TRBJ1-1, with D unresolved. The germline V gene encodes CDR1 MNHEY and CDR2 SMNVEV (reference sequence). CDR3 length: 14 amino acids. Between the trimmed V and J ends, which lost 3 bases and 1 base, there was a span of 9 bases. DNA of the CDR3: TGTGCCAGCAGTTTGATGGCAGCGAACACTGAAGCTTTCTTT. It encodes CASSLMAANTEAFF.

In DNA, the CDR3 is TGTGCCAGCAGCGAAGGGAGCTACGAGCAGTACTTC. Amino acid sequence: CASSEGSYEQYF. The rearrangement uses TRBV13 and TRBJ2-7, with D possibly TRBD2 on 5 matching bases. V was pared by 5 bases and J by 3 bases, with 8 bases between. The CDR3 sequence is 12 residues long. Per germline, CDR1 PRHDT and CDR2 FYEKMQ (reference sequence).

This sequence joins TRBV27 and TRBJ2-7, with D perhaps matching TRBD1 (6 bases). With 3 bases removed from V and 3 bases from J, the gap between germline ends came to 21 bases. There are 17 residues in the CDR3. Germline V CDR1 and CDR2: MNHEY, SMNVEV (reference sequence). The CDR3 DNA follows: TGTGCCAGCAGTTTGTTGGGGGAGCACAGGGTCCTCTACGAGCAGTACTTC. Protein product: CASSLLGEHRVLYEQYF.

CDR3 loop: CASSLMSNQPQHF. CDR3 in DNA: TGTGCCAGCAGTTTAATGAGCAATCAGCCCCAGCATTTT. J is TRBJ1-5 and V is TRBV27, with D uncertain. Germline lookup yields CDR1 MNHEY and CDR2 SMNVEV (reference sequence). Trimming removed 2 bases at V and 1 base at J, with 3 bases between. The CDR3 is made up of 13 amino acids.

The chain carries TRBV7-2 and TRBJ2-2; a possible D gene is TRBD2 (7 bases). The V and J ends lost 0 bases and 5 bases respectively, with 13 bases between them. Germline V gene lookup returns CDR1 SGHTA and CDR2 FQGNSA. The CDR3 contains 16 residues. The CDR3 coding sequence is TGTGCCAGCAGCTTAGCGGCGGGGGCAGAAACCGGGGAGCTGTTTTTT. Amino acids: CASSLAAGAETGELFF.

The V and J genes are TRBV30 and TRBJ2-2; D is uncertain. Germline assignment: CDR1 GTSNPN and CDR2 SVGIG (reference sequence). The V end was cut by 3 bases, the J end by 5 bases, with 13 bases between. This CDR3 spans 14 amino acids. This CDR3 reads CAWRRLQKTGELFF. The CDR3 DNA reads as TGTGCCTGGAGGCGGCTCCAGAAAACCGGGGAGCTGTTTTTT. The complete variable domain, with remaining parts taken from reference TRBV30 and TRBJ2-2, reads SQTIHQWPATLVQPVGSPLSLECTVEGTSNPNLYWYRQAAGRGLQLLFYSVGIGQISSEVPQNLSASRPQDRQFILSSKKLLLSDSGFYLCAWRRLQKTGELFFGEGSRLTVL.

The chain employs TRBV6-5 and TRBJ1-6; unclear D gene. Per the germline V gene, CDR1 is MNHEY and CDR2 is SVGAGI. The CDR3 contains 15 residues. The V and J ends lost 5 bases and 9 bases respectively, with 17 bases between them. CDR3 amino acids: CASSIANRRGSPLHF. DNA of the CDR3: TGTGCCAGCAGTATCGCCAACCGACGGGGTTCACCCCTCCACTTT.

The chain is built from TRBV11-2 and TRBJ2-7; D unclear. The CDR3 length is 11 residues. Germline V gene sequence: CDR1 SGHAT, CDR2 FQNNGV. Trimming left V 4 bases short and J 4 bases short, with 5 bases between. This CDR3 reads CASSSRYEQYF. In DNA form, the CDR3 reads TGTGCCAGCAGCTCCCGTTACGAGCAGTACTTC. Using reference TRBV11-2 and TRBJ2-7 for the parts outside the CDR3, the full variable domain is EAGVAQSPRYKIIEKRQSVAFWCNPISGHATLYWYQQILGQGPKLLIQFQNNGVVDDSQLPKDRFSAERLKGVDSTLKIQPAKLEDSAVYLCASSSRYEQYFGPGTRLTVT.

In nucleotides, the CDR3 is TGTGCCAGCAGCTCAGGGGGGGAGAACACTGAAGCTTTCTTT. Amino acid sequence: CASSSGGENTEAFF. The genes are TRBV7-3 and TRBJ1-1; 7 bases line up with TRBD1. Germline V gene data show CDR1 as SGHTA and CDR2 as FQGTGA. V lost 4 bases to trimming and J lost 1 base; unmatched junction nucleotides: 3. The CDR3 covers 14 residues.

By share of the sample, this clone is medium-sized. J is TRBJ1-4 and V is TRBV6-5, with D maybe TRBD1 (5 bases). Germline values: CDR1 MNHEY, CDR2 SVGAGI. V lost 0 bases, J lost 7 bases, and 12 bases lay in between. The CDR3 runs to 15 residues. CDR3 coding DNA: TGTGCCAGCAGTTACTCGGGGCAGAGGGGTGAAAAACTGTTTTTT. Protein sequence: CASSYSGQRGEKLFF.

V gene TRBV4-3 combines with J gene TRBJ2-7, with D perhaps assigned TRBD1 or TRBD2 (5 bases each). Germline V gene data show CDR1 as LGHNA and CDR2 as YSLEER. Trimming removed 2 bases at V and 2 bases at J, with 10 bases between. CDR3 length: 14 residues. For the CDR3, the DNA is TGCGCCAGCAGCCAAACTCAGGGACCCTACGAGCAGTACTTC. The encoded protein is CASSQTQGPYEQYF.

The rearrangement uses TRBV27 and TRBJ2-1, with 7 bases lining up with TRBD2. CDR1 is MNHEY and CDR2 is SMNVEV in the germline V gene (reference sequence). The CDR3 is 12 residues long. J gave up 10 bases and V 8 bases, and 8 bases lay outside the gene matches. The CDR3 coding sequence is TGTGCCAGCCCTCGTTTGGGACTAGAGCAGTTCTTC. It is translated as CASPRLGLEQFF.

This clone was detected a few times. The rearrangement uses TRBV29-1 and TRBJ2-3; tentatively, D is TRBD1 (5 bases). The CDR3 extends over 14 amino acids. The germline V gene encodes CDR1 SQVTM and CDR2 ANQGSEA. The ends were cut back, 6 bases at V and 4 bases at J, with 17 bases in the middle. CDR3 region: CSVSLGAFADTQYF. The DNA of the CDR3 is TGCAGCGTCTCCCTAGGGGCGTTCGCAGATACGCAGTATTTT.

The gene calls are TRBV9 and TRBJ1-2; a weak D match, TRBD1 (5 bases). Germline V gene sequence: CDR1 SGDLS, CDR2 YYNGEE. Trimming took off 0 bases at V and 4 bases at J, with 19 bases between the two ends. The CDR3 runs 17 residues. The CDR3 is CASSVGLIQGFGYGYTF. The CDR3 bases are TGTGCCAGCAGCGTAGGCCTCATTCAGGGTTTCGGCTATGGCTACACCTTC.

The CDR3 DNA reads TGTGCCAGCAGTGCTGGGGGGCGCCCGGGCTACACCTTC. It is translated as CASSAGGRPGYTF. The gene calls are TRBV2 and TRBJ1-2; D is possibly TRBD1 (6 bases). This CDR3 has 13 residues. Germline CDR1 SNHLY, CDR2 FYNNEI. Between the trimmed V and J ends, which lost 4 bases and 8 bases, there was a span of 14 bases.

The CDR3 spells CASSDPMNRGRRTINYGYTF. CDR3 nucleotide sequence: TGTGCCAGCAGTGACCCCATGAATCGAGGGCGACGGACCATCAACTATGGCTACACCTTC. The gene calls are TRBV6-4 and TRBJ1-2; D unresolved. The V gene's germline CDR1 is MRHNA and CDR2 SNTAGT. The V end lost 2 bases, the J end lost 2 bases, and 27 bases lay between the germline ends. This CDR3 region has 20 residues.

The gene calls are TRBV29-1 and TRBJ2-5, with D hard to call. Germline CDR1 is SQVTM and CDR2 is ANQGSEA. Trimming cost V 2 bases and J 1 base, with 8 bases left between them. The CDR3 totals 13 residues. In DNA, the CDR3 is TGCAGCGTTGAACTTGTCAGCCAAGAGACCCAGTACTTC. Translation: CSVELVSQETQYF.

The V and J genes are TRBV18 and TRBJ1-4; tentatively, D is TRBD1 (5 bases). Trimming stripped 3 bases from V and 8 bases from J, with 16 bases between. The CDR3 totals 15 residues. Germline-derived CDR1 and CDR2 are KGHSH and LQKENI. The CDR3 DNA is TGTGCCAGCTCACCCCAGTTTGGGGGATCGGAAAAACTGTTTTTT. Translation: CASSPQFGGSEKLFF.

This chain connects TRBV9 to TRBJ2-7, with D perhaps matching TRBD1 (6 bases). The CDR3 runs to 14 residues. Trimming took 4 bases from V and 3 from J, leaving 14 bases between them. The germline CDR1 and CDR2 sequences are SGDLS and YYNGEE. Here the CDR3 reads CASSPQGRGYEQYF. In DNA, the CDR3 is TGTGCCAGCAGCCCTCAGGGCAGGGGCTACGAGCAGTACTTC.